Each of the 23 T cell receptor beta chains below was sequenced from the same sample in a study of blood T cell repertoires in COVID-19. Profiled with immunoSEQ multiplex PCR; TCRdb holds only in-frame clones, not every one. Counted here are approximately 140,000 clones, 87% occurring once; the ten biggest clones make up around 6.1%. Sequenced sample: peripheral blood. The receptors derive from an elderly man with acute or convalescent COVID-19.

This chain uses TRBV24-1 with TRBJ1-2; possible D gene TRBD1, 6 bases. The V gene's germline CDR1 is KGHDR and CDR2 SFDVKD. The CDR3 covers 13 residues. V was pared by 4 bases and J by 7 bases, with 12 bases between. CDR3 sequence (DNA): TGTGCCACCAGTGAACGACTGACAGGTGGCTACACCTTC. This codes for CATSERLTGGYTF.

The chain joins TRBV12-3 or TRBV12-4 to TRBJ1-2; weak D call: TRBD1 (5 bases). V was pared by 1 base and J by 8 bases, with 11 bases between. This CDR3 contains 13 residues. Here the CDR3 reads CASSLGQTRGYTF. CDR3 DNA sequence: TGTGCCAGCAGTTTAGGACAGACTCGCGGCTACACCTTC.

The genes are TRBV4-1 and TRBJ1-2, with 7 bases lining up with TRBD1. This CDR3 region has 15 residues. CDR1 and CDR2 from the germline V gene are MGHRA and YSYEKL. After removal of 1 base from V and 4 bases from J, the junction contained 6 bases not matched to a gene. CDR3 DNA sequence: TGCGCCAGCAGCCAAGGGCAGGGGGTAGTCTATGGCTACACCTTC. It is translated as CASSQGQGVVYGYTF.

This chain uses TRBV7-8 with TRBJ2-1; perhaps TRBD1 as D (5 bases). The germline V and J ends were trimmed by 5 bases and 6 bases, with 11 bases remaining between them. This CDR3 comprises 13 residues. Germline CDR1 SGHVS, CDR2 FQNEAQ. CDR3 in DNA: TGTGCCAGCAGCATTGACAGTATCAATGAGCAGTTCTTC. Translated, it gives CASSIDSINEQFF. Using reference TRBV7-8 and TRBJ2-1 for the parts outside the CDR3, the full variable domain is GAGVSQSPRYKVAKRGQDVALRCDPISGHVSLFWYQQALGQGPEFLTYFQNEAQLDKSGLPSDRFFAERPEGSVSTLKIQRTQQEDSAVYLCASSIDSINEQFFGPGTRLTVL.

The V and J genes are TRBV19 and TRBJ2-2, with a weak D call TRBD1 (6 bases). V was shortened by 0 bases and J by 0 bases, with 14 bases between the two germline ends. Looked up from germline, CDR1 is LNHDA and CDR2 is SQIVND (reference sequence). This CDR3 is 18 amino acids long. Here the CDR3 DNA reads TGTGCCAGTAGTATAGAGGGGAGACAGGCCGCGAACACCGGGGAGCTGTTTTTT. It translates to CASSIEGRQAANTGELFF.

The CDR3 is CATSELAGGADTQYF. In DNA form, the CDR3 reads TGTGCCACCAGTGAATTAGCGGGGGGCGCGGATACGCAGTATTTT. The chain couples TRBV24-1 to TRBJ2-3; 10 bases match TRBD2. The CDR3 totals 15 residues. Germline values: CDR1 KGHDR, CDR2 SFDVKD. J lost 6 bases, V lost 4 bases, and 6 bases had no gene match.

For this clone: Given the absence of the conserved phenylalanine or tryptophan at the CDR3 end, a read error is likely. Because the CDR3's place on the DNA is in doubt, the DNA is left out and the CDR3 is given as listed by TCRdb. This CDR3 is CASSQDFNQIV. The chain combines TRBV14 with TRBJ1-4; TRBD1 is the table's D call, not checked against the DNA. Both ends counted, the CDR3 spans 11 residues. Germline V gene sequence: CDR1 SGHDN, CDR2 FVKESK.

This clone was seen a handful of times. The chain combines TRBV29-1 with TRBJ2-3; D is undetermined. CDR1 and CDR2 (germline): SQVTM, ANQGSEA. The CDR3 covers 13 residues. Trimming shortened V by 4 bases and J by 0 bases, and 8 bases separated the two germline ends. The CDR3 protein is CSVVVPSTDTQYF. The CDR3 coding sequence is TGCAGCGTTGTAGTTCCGAGCACAGATACGCAGTATTTT.

The chain joins TRBV18 to TRBJ1-4; D unclear. The CDR3 has 15 residues. V was trimmed by 1 base and J by 0 bases, leaving 6 bases between them. Germline CDR1 and CDR2: KGHSH and LQKENI. CDR3 loop: CASSPRAATNEKLFF. The CDR3 DNA reads as TGTGCCAGCTCACCACGGGCAGCAACTAATGAAAAACTGTTTTTT.

The rearrangement uses TRBV10-1 and TRBJ2-2, with D possibly being TRBD2 (7 bases). Trimming left V 6 bases short and J 3 bases short, with 11 bases between. The germline V gene has CDR1 WNHNN and CDR2 SYGVQD (reference sequence). CDR3 size: 14 residues. The CDR3 DNA sequence: TGCGCCAGCAGAGAGGGGGGGGACACCGGGGAGCTGTTTTTT. Amino acids: CASREGGDTGELFF.

CDR3 residues: CASSFIPGLANEKLFF. Here the CDR3 DNA reads TGTGCCAGCAGCTTCATTCCAGGTTTAGCGAATGAAAAACTGTTTTTT. The V gene is TRBV5-5, the J gene TRBJ1-4, with D uncertain. V was pared by 2 bases and J by 5 bases, with 16 bases between. CDR3 length: 16 amino acids. Germline V CDR1 and CDR2: SGHKS, YYEKEE (reference sequence).

Comment on this clone: Within the sample, other DNA sequences also encode this same CDR3. The J gene is TRBJ2-7, the V gene TRBV6-5; 11 bases are a match to TRBD2. The CDR3 has 14 amino acids. Germline V lookup: CDR1 MNHEY, CDR2 SVGAGI. Unmatched junction bases numbered 0, after V lost 5 bases and J lost 0 bases. CDR3 protein: CASSLAGGSYEQYF. For the CDR3, the DNA is TGTGCCAGCAGTCTAGCGGGAGGCTCCTACGAGCAGTACTTC.

This clone was counted a single time. V gene TRBV27 combines with J gene TRBJ2-2; D may be TRBD1 (6 bases). The germline V and J ends were trimmed by 10 bases and 0 bases, with 15 bases remaining between them. Per the germline V gene, CDR1 is MNHEY and CDR2 is SMNVEV (reference sequence). The CDR3 consists of 15 residues. The CDR3 here is CATKGERTNTGELFF. CDR3 nucleotides: TGTGCCACCAAGGGGGAGAGGACGAACACCGGGGAGCTGTTTTTT.

This clone was found a few times. The chain links TRBV10-1 to TRBJ1-6; D gene unclear. Per germline, CDR1 WNHNN and CDR2 SYGVQD (reference sequence). The ends were cut back, 9 bases at V and 9 bases at J, with 18 bases in the middle. CDR3 length: 14 residues. The CDR3 sequence is CARTVGPGSSPLHF. The CDR3 DNA reads TGCGCCAGGACTGTTGGCCCGGGATCTTCACCCCTCCACTTT.

This CDR3 reads CASSPGVGPNTGELFF. The DNA for the CDR3 is TGTGCCAGCAGCCCGGGGGTGGGTCCGAACACCGGGGAGCTGTTTTTT. This chain uses TRBV9 with TRBJ2-2; tentative D call: TRBD2 (6 bases). The CDR3 contains 16 residues. With 4 bases removed from V and 0 bases from J, the gap between germline ends came to 13 bases. Germline V gives CDR1 SGDLS, CDR2 YYNGEE. The complete variable domain, with remaining parts taken from reference TRBV9 and TRBJ2-2, reads DSGVTQTPKHLITATGQRVTLRCSPRSGDLSVYWYQQSLDQGLQFLIQYYNGEERAKGNILERFSAQQFPDLHSELNLSSLELGDSALYFCASSPGVGPNTGELFFGEGSRLTVL.

V and J are TRBV6-5 and TRBJ1-2, with 7 bases matching TRBD1. With 6 bases clipped from V and 7 bases from J, the junction kept 14 bases outside the gene matches. The germline CDR1 and CDR2 sequences are MNHEY and SVGAGI. The CDR3 covers 15 residues. In DNA form, the CDR3 reads TGTGCCAGCAGCAGACCAGGTGGGGCAGGGGGTGGCTACACCTTC. Translating gives CASSRPGGAGGGYTF.

The chain combines TRBV3-1 (or the pseudogene TRBV3-2) with TRBJ1-2; a possible D gene is TRBD1 (6 bases). This CDR3 region has 14 residues. CDR1 and CDR2 (germline): LGHDT, YNNKEL (reference sequence). Trimming pared 3 bases from V and 7 bases from J, leaving 15 bases between. DNA of the CDR3: TGTGCCAGCAGCCACGCCCCGGACAGCTCTGGCTACACCTTC. It encodes CASSHAPDSSGYTF.

The chain links TRBV28 to TRBJ1-5; the D is unclear. Trimming shortened V by 5 bases and J by 3 bases, and 17 bases separated the two germline ends. CDR3 length: 16 amino acids. CDR1 is MDHEN, CDR2 SYDVKM, per germline. The CDR3 reads CASSPLSGLANQPQHF. CDR3 coding DNA: TGTGCCAGCAGTCCCTTAAGCGGACTCGCCAATCAGCCCCAGCATTTT.

This clone was seen a few times. The rearrangement uses TRBV2 and TRBJ1-4, with 8 positions matching TRBD1. V dropped 6 bases and J dropped 0; count of bases not matched to a gene: 9. Germline CDR1 and CDR2: SNHLY and FYNNEI. This CDR3 comprises 17 residues. In DNA form, the CDR3 reads TGTGCCAGCAGCCTCCGACAGGGGAGTGCAACTAATGAAAAACTGTTTTTT. Translation gives CASSLRQGSATNEKLFF.

Written as DNA, the CDR3 is TGTGCCTGGAGGGCAGTTGTGGGCTACACCTTC. Residues: CAWRAVVGYTF. The V and J genes are TRBV30 and TRBJ1-2; D is ambiguous. The CDR3 sequence is 11 residues long. The V end was cut by 3 bases, the J end by 8 bases, with 10 bases between. Germline CDR1 reads GTSNPN; CDR2 reads SVGIG (reference sequence).

This clone was picked up one time. The chain combines TRBV6-5 with TRBJ2-7, with 7 bases lining up with TRBD2. This CDR3 has 15 residues. V lost 6 bases to trimming and J lost 2 bases; unmatched junction nucleotides: 10. The V gene's germline CDR1 is MNHEY and CDR2 SVGAGI. CDR3 protein: CASSPLWEGPYEQYF. CDR3 in DNA: TGTGCCAGCAGCCCATTGTGGGAGGGCCCCTACGAGCAGTACTTC.

The rearrangement joins TRBV18 to TRBJ1-2; 7 bases line up with TRBD1. CDR3 length equals 17 residues. Germline assignment: CDR1 KGHSH and CDR2 LQKENI. With V trimmed by 1 base and J by 0 bases, 8 bases remained unmatched. CDR3 DNA: TGTGCCAGCTCACCACTCCGGGACAGAGAAGCTAACTATGGCTACACCTTC. As protein: CASSPLRDREANYGYTF.

V usage is TRBV10-3 and J usage is TRBJ1-2; no clear D gene. The V gene lost 5 bases and the J gene lost 2 bases, with 15 bases spanning the gap. The CDR3 spans 15 residues. Germline V gene data show CDR1 as ENHRY and CDR2 as SYGVKD. CDR3 protein: CAISTSGAGNYGYTF. CDR3 in DNA: TGTGCCATCAGTACCAGTGGTGCGGGAAACTATGGCTACACCTTC.